The rows below give T cell receptor beta chains drawn from one sample of a study of regulatory T cells in long-lasting Graves disease. TCRdb recomputed calls from the multiplex PCR reads with MiXCR, one row per CDR3 protein. The sample yields 530,000 or so distinct CDR3 sequences, about 16% seen once. Another study also made use of these data, one on T cells in Graves' hyperthyroidism and ophthalmopathy.

The sample was peripheral blood mononuclear cells (PBMCs), taken at new diagnosis, from a patient treated with antithyroid drugs. These receptor sequences come from a young man with Graves disease. CDR3s include the opening cysteine and the closing phenylalanine or tryptophan. D genes are given only for firm matches. The listing skips clone size in some rows; elsewhere it reads once, few, many or a size class.

v_call	j_call	clone_size	d_call	cdr3_length	cdr3_nt	cdr3_aa
TRBV10-3	TRBJ2-7	-	-	13	TGTGCCATCAGTACTCAGGATTCCTACGAGCAGTACTTC	CAISTQDSYEQYF
TRBV30	TRBJ2-2	-	-	12	TGTGCCTGGAGGTCCGGGACCGGGGAGCTGTTTTTT	CAWRSGTGELFF
TRBV3-1	TRBJ1-1	-	-	15	TGTGCCAGCAATCCGAACGGGGCTCTGGGCACTGAAGCTTTCTTT	CASNPNGALGTEAFF
TRBV6-1	TRBJ2-3	-	TRBD1	15	TGTGCCAGCAGTGTACAGGGGCTTGGCACAGATACGCAGTATTTT	CASSVQGLGTDTQYF
TRBV2	TRBJ2-7	many	-	14	TGTGCCATCAAACCACAGGTGGGGGCCAACGAGCAGTACTTC	CAIKPQVGANEQYF
TRBV12-3/TRBV12-4	TRBJ2-1	many	TRBD2	13	TGTGCCAGCAGGGGGACTAGCGGCAATGAGCAGTTCTTC	CASRGTSGNEQFF
TRBV30	TRBJ1-1	many	-	12	TGTGCCTGGAGTGTACTCAGTACTGAAGCTTTCTTT	CAWSVLSTEAFF
TRBV2	TRBJ1-5	many	-	14	TGTGCCAGCAGTGAGGGCCATCTGGTGGAGCCCCAGCATTTT	CASSEGHLVEPQHF
TRBV5-1	TRBJ2-5	-	-	12	TGCGCCAGCAGCGACTACCAAGAGACCCAGTACTTC	CASSDYQETQYF
TRBV11-2	TRBJ2-1	many	TRBD2	16	TGTGCCAGCAGCCTCAGACTAGCGGGAGAATACAATGAGCAGTTCTTC	CASSLRLAGEYNEQFF
TRBV20-1	TRBJ2-3	-	TRBD2	15	TGCAGTGCCAACCGGGCTAGCGGGAGCACAGATACGCAGTATTTT	CSANRASGSTDTQYF
TRBV30	TRBJ2-7	-	TRBD1	13	TGTGCCTGGAGCCCCGACAGGGACTACGAGCAGTACTTC	CAWSPDRDYEQYF
TRBV4-1	TRBJ2-6	-	TRBD2	17	TGCGCCAGCAGCCCTGGGCTAGCGGGATCAGGGGCCAACGTCCTGACTTTC	CASSPGLAGSGANVLTF
TRBV6-5	TRBJ2-5	many	-	17	TGTGCCAGCAGTTACTCGAATCCAGCGGGTGGGCAAGAGACCCAGTACTTC	CASSYSNPAGGQETQYF
TRBV29-1	TRBJ1-2	few	-	12	TGCAGCGTTGTTTGGTCAGGGCAGGGCTACACCTTC	CSVVWSGQGYTF
TRBV20-1	TRBJ2-5	few	-	15	TGCAGTGCTAGAGGTGCGGACAGCTCCCAAGAGACCCAGTACTTC	CSARGADSSQETQYF
TRBV13	TRBJ1-3	-	-	17	TGTGCCAGCAGCCCCTCCGGCTCTGAGATCTCTGGAAACACCATATATTTT	CASSPSGSEISGNTIYF
TRBV27	TRBJ2-1	few	-	13	TGTGCCAGCAAGTTTACGGCGGGCAATGAGCAGTTCTTC	CASKFTAGNEQFF
TRBV3-1	TRBJ1-6	few	TRBD1	16	TGTGCCAGCAGCCAAGATGACAGGGAAAGGGATTCACCCCTCCACTTT	CASSQDDRERDSPLHF
TRBV30	TRBJ1-2	many	-	13	TGTGTCCTCGCCGGGGGTCCCAACTATGGCTACACCTTC	CVLAGGPNYGYTF
TRBV4-1	TRBJ2-1	many	-	17	TGCGCCAGCAGCCGCCTCGAAGGTCGCGGCTCCTACAATGAGCAGTTCTTC	CASSRLEGRGSYNEQFF
TRBV15	TRBJ1-1	-	-	17	TGTGCCACCAGCAGATCCAGACAGTTAGCTGGGAACACTGAAGCTTTCTTT	CATSRSRQLAGNTEAFF
TRBV5-1	TRBJ2-7	many	TRBD2	16	TGCGCCAGCAGCTTTGGAGGGACTAGCGTTACCTACGAGCAGTACTTC	CASSFGGTSVTYEQYF
TRBV28	TRBJ2-3	many	-	14	TGTGCCAGCAGTTTTTACAGGGTAACAGATACGCAGTATTTT	CASSFYRVTDTQYF
TRBV15	TRBJ1-5	-	-	15	TGTGCCACCAGCAGAGATCGGGACAGCAATCAGCCCCAGCATTTT	CATSRDRDSNQPQHF
TRBV30	TRBJ2-6	many	-	14	TGTGCCTGGACCAGGGGACTGGGGGCCAACGTCCTGACTTTC	CAWTRGLGANVLTF
TRBV30	TRBJ1-1	many	-	13	TGTGCCTGGAAGCTAGGGGCAAACACTGAAGCTTTCTTT	CAWKLGANTEAFF
TRBV28	TRBJ2-2	-	TRBD2	14	TGTGCCACCCTAGGTAGCGGGAGATCCGGGGAGCTGTTTTTT	CATLGSGRSGELFF
TRBV6-1	TRBJ2-3	few	TRBD2	16	TGTGCCAGCAGTCAGGGACTAGCGGGACCGATAGATACGCAGTATTTT	CASSQGLAGPIDTQYF
TRBV18	TRBJ1-6	many	TRBD1	15	TGTGCCAGCTCACCAGGGACAGGGGATAATTCACCCCTCCACTTT	CASSPGTGDNSPLHF
TRBV9	TRBJ2-2	-	TRBD1	14	TGTGCCAGCAGCGGGGACAGGGCCACCGGGGAGCTGTTTTTT	CASSGDRATGELFF
TRBV29-1	TRBJ2-1	-	-	14	TGCAGCGTCAGACAGGTGAGCTCCTACAATGAGCAGTTCTTC	CSVRQVSSYNEQFF
TRBV27	TRBJ2-7	many	-	13	TGTGCCAGCTCATCGACGGACTCCTACGAGCAGTACTTC	CASSSTDSYEQYF
TRBV19	TRBJ1-5	-	-	14	TGTGCCAGTAGCCAGGGAACATTCAATCAGCCCCAGCATTTT	CASSQGTFNQPQHF
TRBV6-1	TRBJ2-3	many	TRBD2	16	TGTGCCAGCAGGCTTACTAGCGGCCCTAGCACAGATACGCAGTATTTT	CASRLTSGPSTDTQYF
TRBV5-5	TRBJ2-2	-	-	18	TGCGCCAGCAGCCAAACTCCTCCCAGGTCCCTTGACACCGGGGAGCTGTTTTTT	CASSQTPPRSLDTGELFF
TRBV4-1	TRBJ1-1	many	TRBD1	16	TGCGCCAGCAGCCAAGAGCCGGGACAGCTAAGCTCCGAAGCTTTCTTT	CASSQEPGQLSSEAFF
TRBV7-9	TRBJ2-7	few	-	12	TGTGCCAGCAGCTCAGCCCTGGGGGTGCAGTACTTC	CASSSALGVQYF
TRBV30	TRBJ2-5	many	TRBD1	14	TGTGCCTGGAATATTGCAGGGGGCCGAGAGACCCAGTACTTC	CAWNIAGGRETQYF
TRBV6-5	TRBJ2-2	many	TRBD2	15	TGTGCCAGCAGTTACGCTAGCGGGGACACCGGGGAGCTGTTTTTT	CASSYASGDTGELFF
TRBV30	TRBJ1-2	many	-	18	TGTGCCTGGAGACCCCGAAGGCGTGTGGACACCGATAACTATGGCTACACCTTC	CAWRPRRRVDTDNYGYTF
TRBV7-9	TRBJ2-1	many	-	14	TGTGCCAGCAGCTCTCCGTGGACGTACAATGAGCAGTTCTTC	CASSSPWTYNEQFF
TRBV28	TRBJ1-3	few	-	16	TGTGCCAGCAGTTTACCCACAGGGAGCTCTGGAAACACCATATATTTT	CASSLPTGSSGNTIYF
TRBV3-1	TRBJ2-7	many	-	13	TGTGCCAGCGCGGCGTCAGCTGCCTACGAGCAGTACTTC	CASAASAAYEQYF
TRBV3-1	TRBJ2-1	few	TRBD2	17	TGTGCCAGCAGCCAATTAGCGGGAGGGTCCTCCTACAATGAGCAGTTCTTC	CASSQLAGGSSYNEQFF
TRBV12-3/TRBV12-4	TRBJ1-2	many	TRBD1	14	TGTGCCACCAGGACAGGACGAGACCTCTGGGGCTACACCTTC	CATRTGRDLWGYTF
TRBV6-2/TRBV6-3	TRBJ2-2	few	TRBD2	15	TGTGCCAGCAGGGGGCGGCTAGCGGGTACCGGGGAGCTGTTTTTT	CASRGRLAGTGELFF
TRBV12-3/TRBV12-4	TRBJ2-5	many	-	12	TGTGCCAGCAGTTCCCCTTTTCGGACCCAGTACTTC	CASSSPFRTQYF